This record concerns one TCR beta chain sequence. Antigen unknown. The data were taken from a study of CD8+ T cells in alopecia areata. Study overall: A regimen of oral tofacitinib, 5 to 10 mg twice daily, was given to treated patients. Findings and caveats of the study: Mice gave a clearer picture of TCR sharing than patients did, possibly for HLA-related reasons.

Noted treatment: oral pan-JAK inhibitor, 5-10 mg twice daily. RNA extraction was followed by reverse transcription into cDNA, which acted as the sequencing template. Clones were read by immunoSEQ multiplex PCR, and TCRdb kept only the in-frame ones, dropping some. The sample has about 180,000 clones; approximately 53% are singletons. This receptor was identified in a human donor with alopecia areata. Sample: CD8+ T cells sorted from blood, taken at week 24, from a patient treated with tofacitinib.

CDR3: CASSYSRGQPQHF. CDR3 nucleotide sequence: TGTGCCAGCAGTTACTCCAGGGGTCAGCCCCAGCATTTT. The rearrangement uses TRBV6-5 and TRBJ1-5; TRBD1 is a possible D gene (6 bases). Trimming pared 0 bases from V and 6 bases from J, leaving 6 bases between. CDR3 length equals 13 residues. CDR1 and CDR2 from the germline V gene are MNHEY and SVGAGI.